The text below deals with one T cell receptor (beta chain). Its antigen is still unknown. No quality values exist for individual bases; no much larger clone is one base distant. One collaborating source in Seattle enrolled patients during active infection and followed them longitudinally through the course of disease. Collaborating institutions collected whole blood in K2EDTA tubes following their own protocols. For TCRbeta analysis, collaborators shipped samples as frozen whole blood, isolated PBMCs, or DNA extracted from either of those sample types. V is cut back by 1 base and J by 5 bases, with 9 bases in the junction unmatched. The CDR3 numbers 16 residues from cysteine through phenylalanine. The read is trimmed to its CDR3 DNA, 48 bases read in frame from base 1. The CDR1 and CDR2 encoded by the germline V gene are SNHLY and FYNNEI. This sample stems from a study of blood T cell repertoires in COVID-19 (TCRdb year 2020). Looking at the study overall: The collaborator samples originated in the United States, Italy and Spain and spanned the acute and convalescent phases of COVID-19. Samples came from the ongoing ImmuneRACE study (first 160 participants) plus 1,254 subjects from 6 global collaborators. Where available, HLA class I and class II types were taken from metadata supplied by the sample provider and were not determined by assay-based typing. Deeply sampled blood TCRbeta repertoires from subjects exposed to, actively infected with, or recovered from COVID-19 were included in the dataset. Nearly every sample came with metadata listing a de-identified subject ID, COVID-19 status, age in years and sex. The prospective study material was composed of cDNA or gDNA derived from T cells, B-cell-depleted T cells, or PBMCs. The repertoires were released in a freely available public database meant as a resource for research on the immune response to SARS-CoV-2.

Results the study describes overall, beyond this receptor: Clinical and demographic metadata were provided uncurated, with the amount varying by source and participant.

The immunoSEQ Assay, a bias-controlled multiplex PCR, was used to amplify TCRbeta CDR3 regions from genomic DNA. In the original analysis: The number of nucleated cells in each sample was estimated by amplification of reference gene primers within the assay. To quantify the absolute abundance of each unique TCRbeta CDR3 rearrangement, sequence reads were collapsed and filtered. Productive Simpson clonality was computed per sample as the square root of Simpson's diversity index over productive rearrangements. Sourced from immuneACCESS, this table was stored by TCRdb with only in-frame sequences that have V and J called. A share of the clones is absent; for the studies checked, an unresolved V gene accounts for under half, and the remainder has no known explanation. V, J and clone size were drawn from that table, and D and trimming were deduced from the DNA. The sample records about 260,000 clones, around 90% of which are singletons. About 2.5% of the sample comes from the top ten.

In this chain, TRBV2 is recombined with TRBJ2-5; 8 junctional bases match TRBD1. The TCR comes from a person aged 18-29 years with COVID-19, enrolled during active disease. The sample consisted of peripheral blood. CDR3 sequence: CASSEGGQGAQETQYF. Here is the DNA: TGTGCCAGCAGTGAAGGGGGGCAGGGGGCGCAGGAGACCCAGTACTTC.